A selection of T cell receptor beta chains follows, all from one sample in a study of blood T cell repertoires in COVID-19. TCRdb keeps only in-frame clones here, not all; method: immunoSEQ multiplex PCR. This repertoire shows more than 95,000 clones, about 74% found once; its top ten account for roughly 6.2%. The sequenced material came from peripheral blood. These TCRs come from a man aged 65-85 years with acute or convalescent COVID-19. CDR3s include the opening cysteine and the closing phenylalanine or tryptophan. Each record gives: V gene, D gene, clone size, J gene, CDR3 length, CDR3 DNA, CDR3 protein. D genes are given only for firm matches. Where a row states a size, it is once, few, many or the class of an expanded clone; other rows omit it.

v_gene: TRBV4-1
d_gene: TRBD1
abundance: NA
j_gene: TRBJ1-5
len: 18
CDR3nt: TGCGCCAGCAGCCTAATAGCCCTACAGGGACAGTACAATCAGCCCCAGCATTTT
CDR3aa: CASSLIALQGQYNQPQHF

v_gene: TRBV19
d_gene: TRBD1
abundance: NA
j_gene: TRBJ2-3
len: 16
CDR3nt: TGTGCCAGCCGAACGAGGGGGCAAGCGGCCACAGATACGCAGTATTTT
CDR3aa: CASRTRGQAATDTQYF

v_gene: TRBV19
d_gene: TRBD1
abundance: NA
j_gene: TRBJ1-5
len: 16
CDR3nt: TGTGCCAGCCAGGACAGGGGCGCCTATAGCAATCAGCCCCAGCATTTT
CDR3aa: CASQDRGAYSNQPQHF

v_gene: TRBV6-5
d_gene: NA
abundance: NA
j_gene: TRBJ1-6
len: 15
CDR3nt: TGTGCCAGCATTGGGGCAGGGCCACATAATTCACCCCTCCACTTT
CDR3aa: CASIGAGPHNSPLHF

v_gene: TRBV5-5
d_gene: TRBD1
abundance: few
j_gene: TRBJ1-1
len: 15
CDR3nt: TGTGCCAGCAGCCTTTGGGACAGCCCGAACACTGAAGCTTTCTTT
CDR3aa: CASSLWDSPNTEAFF

v_gene: TRBV7-9
d_gene: NA
abundance: NA
j_gene: TRBJ1-1
len: 14
CDR3nt: TGTGCCAGCAGCTCCCAACCGCAGGGGACTGAAGCTTTCTTT
CDR3aa: CASSSQPQGTEAFF

v_gene: TRBV28
d_gene: TRBD2
abundance: few
j_gene: TRBJ2-1
len: 14
CDR3nt: TGTGCCAGCACCCTAGCGGGAGGCTACAATGAGCAGTTCTTC
CDR3aa: CASTLAGGYNEQFF

v_gene: TRBV12-3/TRBV12-4
d_gene: TRBD1
abundance: NA
j_gene: TRBJ1-2
len: 13
CDR3nt: TGTGCCAGCAGTCCAGGGACAGGATCAGGCTACACCTTC
CDR3aa: CASSPGTGSGYTF

v_gene: TRBV18
d_gene: TRBD1
abundance: NA
j_gene: TRBJ1-1
len: 15
CDR3nt: TGTGCCAGCTCACAGGGGGCCCTTTTGAACACTGAAGCTTTCTTT
CDR3aa: CASSQGALLNTEAFF

v_gene: TRBV19
d_gene: NA
abundance: NA
j_gene: TRBJ2-1
len: 13
CDR3nt: TGTGCCAGTAGTATTTCGTCCTACAATGAGCAGTTCTTC
CDR3aa: CASSISSYNEQFF

v_gene: TRBV11-2
d_gene: NA
abundance: few
j_gene: TRBJ2-1
len: 14
CDR3nt: TGTGCCAGCAGATGGGGGGGCCCCTACAATGAGCAGTTCTTC
CDR3aa: CASRWGGPYNEQFF

v_gene: TRBV5-1
d_gene: TRBD2
abundance: once
j_gene: TRBJ2-1
len: 18
CDR3nt: TGCGCCAGCAGCTTTGTAAGGTGGGATAGCGGGAGAGCCAATGAGCAGTTCTTC
CDR3aa: CASSFVRWDSGRANEQFF

v_gene: TRBV9
d_gene: TRBD1
abundance: NA
j_gene: TRBJ1-1
len: 13
CDR3nt: TGTGCCAGCAGCGACAGGGGGGGCACTGAAGCTTTCTTT
CDR3aa: CASSDRGGTEAFF

v_gene: TRBV3-1/TRBV3-2
d_gene: TRBD2
abundance: NA
j_gene: TRBJ2-3
len: 14
CDR3nt: TGTGCCAGCAGCCCCCCCGGGACTATGGATACGCAGTATTTT
CDR3aa: CASSPPGTMDTQYF

v_gene: TRBV7-2
d_gene: TRBD1
abundance: NA
j_gene: TRBJ2-7
len: 15
CDR3nt: TGTGCCAGCAGCTTTTTAGACAGGGAGAACTACGAGCAGTACTTC
CDR3aa: CASSFLDRENYEQYF

v_gene: TRBV19
d_gene: NA
abundance: NA
j_gene: TRBJ1-1
len: 13
CDR3nt: TGTGCCAGTAGTATAGGCAGAAACACTGAAGCTTTCTTT
CDR3aa: CASSIGRNTEAFF